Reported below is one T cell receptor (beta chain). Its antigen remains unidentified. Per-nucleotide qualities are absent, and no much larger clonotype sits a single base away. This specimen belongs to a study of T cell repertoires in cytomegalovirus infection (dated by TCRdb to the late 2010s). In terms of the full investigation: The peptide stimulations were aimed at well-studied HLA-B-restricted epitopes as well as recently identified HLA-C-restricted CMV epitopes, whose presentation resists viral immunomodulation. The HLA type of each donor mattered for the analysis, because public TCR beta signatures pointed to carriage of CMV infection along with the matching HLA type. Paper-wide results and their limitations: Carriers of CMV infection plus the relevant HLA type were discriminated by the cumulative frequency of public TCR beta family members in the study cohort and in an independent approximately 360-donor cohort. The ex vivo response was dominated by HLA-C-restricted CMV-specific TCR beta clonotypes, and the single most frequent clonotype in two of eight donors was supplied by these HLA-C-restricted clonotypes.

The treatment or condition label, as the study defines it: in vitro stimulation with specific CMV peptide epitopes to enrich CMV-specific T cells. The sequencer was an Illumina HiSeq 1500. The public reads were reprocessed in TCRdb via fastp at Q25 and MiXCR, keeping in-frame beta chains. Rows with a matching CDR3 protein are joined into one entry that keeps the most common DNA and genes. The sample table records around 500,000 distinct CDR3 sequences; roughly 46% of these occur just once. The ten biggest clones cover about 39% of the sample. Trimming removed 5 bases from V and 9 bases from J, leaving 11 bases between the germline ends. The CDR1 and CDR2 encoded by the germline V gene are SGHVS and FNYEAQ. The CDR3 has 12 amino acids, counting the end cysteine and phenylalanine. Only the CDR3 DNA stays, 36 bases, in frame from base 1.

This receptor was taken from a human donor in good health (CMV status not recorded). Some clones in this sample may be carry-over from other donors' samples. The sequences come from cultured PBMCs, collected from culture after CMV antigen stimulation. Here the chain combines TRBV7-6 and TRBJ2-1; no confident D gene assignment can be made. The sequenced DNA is TGTGCCAGCAGCCCTCGACCCGGTGAGCAGTTCTTC. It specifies CASSPRPGEQFF.